These 14 T cell receptor beta chains came from one sample sequenced in a study of T cells in Graves' hyperthyroidism and ophthalmopathy. Authors of the study amplified TCR beta CDR3 regions from RNA transcripts. The HTBI primer set served for first-round RT-PCR of the TCR CDR3. From the multiplex PCR reads, TCRdb called clonotypes with MiXCR, one entry per CDR3 protein. Among around 530,000 distinct CDR3 sequences listed, about 15% were seen once. The sequencing input was blood. The source of these receptors is a woman under 30 with Graves' ophthalmopathy.

This clonotype was counted ten times or more. The CDR3 protein is CASSADQSAQPQHF. The CDR3 DNA follows: TGTGCCAGCAGTGCTGACCAGAGCGCTCAGCCCCAGCATTTT. This chain uses TRBV27 with TRBJ1-5; D remains unclear. V was pared by 5 bases and J by 6 bases, with 14 bases between. Per the germline V gene, CDR1 is MNHEY and CDR2 is SMNVEV (reference sequence). The CDR3 totals 14 residues.

This clonotype was observed a few times. The chain links TRBV29-1 to TRBJ1-1; 11 bases fit TRBD1. Germline V gene lookup returns CDR1 SQVTM and CDR2 ANQGSEA. J was trimmed by 8 bases and V by 7 bases; bases with no gene match: 21. The CDR3 spans 17 residues. DNA of the CDR3: TGCAGCGCTGCCTACTCCGGGACAGGGGGAACATCTAGGGAAGCTTTCTTT. Protein sequence: CSAAYSGTGGTSREAFF.

This clonotype was seen repeatedly, ten times or more. The V and J genes are TRBV11-3 and TRBJ1-1; D not resolved. With 2 bases removed from V and 4 bases from J, the gap between germline ends came to 8 bases. The germline CDR1 and CDR2 sequences are SGHNT and YENEEA. The CDR3 sequence is 13 residues long. The CDR3 reads CASSLLRSTEAFF. Written as DNA, the CDR3 is TGTGCCAGCAGCTTACTACGGAGCACTGAAGCTTTCTTT.

This clonotype was counted ten times or more. The CDR3 coding sequence is TGTGCCAGCAGTTTTAGCAGGACTACTATCACAGATACGCAGTATTTT. It codes for CASSFSRTTITDTQYF. This chain links TRBV28 with TRBJ2-3; weak D call: TRBD2 (6 bases). Trimming pared 3 bases from V and 2 bases from J, leaving 15 bases between. The CDR3 is made up of 16 amino acids. CDR1 is MDHEN and CDR2 is SYDVKM in the germline V gene.

Turning to this clonotype: Its ends do not fully match the called genes, so a read error is possible. CDR3 nucleotide sequence: TGTGCTAGCAGCTCTGGGTTCGCGGGACAGGGGGGGAGGAACACTGAAGCTTTCTTT. Its protein is CASSSGFAGQGGRNTEAFF. This sequence joins TRBV7-7 and TRBJ1-1, with TRBD1 identical over 11 bases. The CDR3 consists of 19 residues. Germline-derived CDR1 and CDR2 are SSHAT and FNYEAQ (reference sequence).

Ten or more counts support this clonotype. J is TRBJ2-2 and V is TRBV2; 14 bases line up with TRBD2. Trimming took 8 bases from V and 7 from J; bases not matched to a gene: 15. The CDR3 covers 18 residues. In germline, CDR1 is SNHLY, CDR2 FYNNEI. The CDR3: CASALEGGLAGVLGELFF. As DNA, the CDR3 is TGTGCCAGCGCTTTGGAGGGGGGACTAGCGGGAGTCCTCGGGGAGCTGTTTTTT. Full variable domain (missing parts from reference TRBV2 and TRBJ2-2): EPEVTQTPSHQVTQMGQEVILRCVPISNHLYFYWYRQILGQKVEFLVSFYNNEISEKSEIFDDQFSVERPDGSNFTLKIRSTKLEDSAMYFCASALEGGLAGVLGELFFGEGSRLTVL.

This clonotype was detected ten times or more. This chain connects TRBV15 to TRBJ2-3; D possibly matches TRBD1 or TRBD2 (7 bases each). Trimming removed 3 bases from V and 2 bases from J, with 18 bases in between. The CDR3 runs 17 residues. Germline-derived CDR1 and CDR2 are LNHNV and YYDKDF (reference sequence). CDR3 in amino acids: CATSRGGTADYTDTQYF. The CDR3 coding sequence is TGTGCCACCAGCAGGGGAGGGACAGCCGACTACACAGATACGCAGTATTTT.

This clonotype was picked up many times. Here the CDR3 reads CASSLGQLMNTEAFF. The CDR3 DNA reads TGTGCCAGCAGTTTGGGACAGCTCATGAACACTGAAGCTTTCTTT. The chain couples TRBV27 to TRBJ1-1, with TRBD1 matching over 7 bases. Germline CDR1 reads MNHEY; CDR2 reads SMNVEV (reference sequence). After removal of 3 bases from V and 0 bases from J, the junction contained 4 bases not matched to a gene. The CDR3 length is 15 residues.

This clonotype came up many times. The rearrangement joins TRBV11-2 to TRBJ2-1; D is undetermined. The V end was cut by 5 bases, the J end by 8 bases, with 10 bases between. Germline CDR1 and CDR2: SGHAT and FQNNGV. CDR3 size: 12 residues. The CDR3 coding sequence is TGTGCCAGCAGCCACGCGATGGATGAGCAGTTCTTC. This codes for CASSHAMDEQFF.

The rearrangement links TRBV6-1 to TRBJ1-6; D perhaps matches TRBD1 (5 bases). Between the trimmed V and J ends, which lost 0 bases and 11 bases, there was a span of 14 bases. CDR3 size: 15 residues. Per the germline V gene, CDR1 is MNHNS and CDR2 is SASEGT. The CDR3 DNA follows: TGTGCCAGCAGTGAAGCGCCAGGGTGGAAAACACCCCTCCACTTT. Translated, it gives CASSEAPGWKTPLHF.

This clonotype was picked up many times. This chain links TRBV14 with TRBJ1-1, with no clear D. Germline CDR1 is SGHDN and CDR2 is FVKESK. The CDR3 loop spans 14 amino acids. Trimming pared 1 base from V and 1 base from J, leaving 7 bases between. DNA for the CDR3: TGTGCCAGCAGCCAAGTGCTTACGAACACTGAAGCTTTCTTT. Its protein product is CASSQVLTNTEAFF.

V is TRBV7-6 and J is TRBJ2-1, with no clear D. CDR3 length: 13 residues. V lost 6 bases and J 3 bases, leaving 9 bases between the germline ends. Germline-derived CDR1 and CDR2 are SGHVS and FNYEAQ. As DNA, the CDR3 is TGTGCCAGCAGAAACCAGAACTACAATGAGCAGTTCTTC. Translating gives CASRNQNYNEQFF.

In its sample, this clonotype was seen many times. The gene calls are TRBV3-1 and TRBJ1-1; no clear D gene. The germline CDR1 and CDR2 sequences are LGHDT and YNNKEL (reference sequence). The V end lost 4 bases, the J end lost 7 bases, and 10 bases lay between the germline ends. The CDR3 is 12 amino acids. CDR3 DNA sequence: TGTGCCAGCAGCCCCGCGTTGGGTGAAGCTTTCTTT. Residues: CASSPALGEAFF.

CDR3 region: CASSPGGGCNEQFF. In DNA, the CDR3 is TGTGCCAGCAGCCCCGGGGGTGGGTGCAATGAGCAGTTCTTC. V is TRBV7-3 and J is TRBJ2-1, with a tentative D call TRBD2 (6 bases). In germline, CDR1 is SGHTA, CDR2 FQGTGA. This CDR3 comprises 14 residues. V was clipped by 5 bases and J by 6 bases, with 14 bases between them.